These 3 T cell receptor beta chains were all obtained from the same sample, sequenced in a study of blood T cell repertoires in COVID-19. Method: immunoSEQ multiplex PCR; TCRdb's copy keeps in-frame clones and lacks some. The sample contains some 150,000 clones, approximately 80% of which appear only once. The sample was peripheral blood. The receptors were gathered from a woman at least 80 years old in a cohort sampled during active or convalescent COVID-19.

The CDR3 DNA reads as TGTGCCAGCAGCTCTAGCGGGGTGATCGCGGGGGCCGGGGAGCTGTTTTTT. The encoded protein is CASSSSGVIAGAGELFF. The chain links TRBV11-2 to TRBJ2-2; 9 bases match TRBD2. After removal of 4 bases from V and 6 bases from J, the junction contained 12 bases not matched to a gene. Germline lookup yields CDR1 SGHAT and CDR2 FQNNGV. The CDR3 loop spans 17 amino acids.

The rearrangement uses TRBV5-6 and TRBJ1-2; 11 bases map to TRBD1. Germline loops: CDR1 SGHDT, CDR2 YYEEEE. CDR3 length: 14 residues. V trimming: 3 bases; J trimming: 7 bases; junction bases outside the gene matches: 5. CDR3 in amino acids: CASSSDRGRGGYTF. CDR3 nucleotide sequence: TGTGCCAGCAGCTCGGACAGGGGGCGAGGTGGCTACACCTTC.

This chain links TRBV7-3 with TRBJ2-3; TRBD2 is a possible D gene (5 bases). Trimming removed 2 bases from V and 4 bases from J, with 16 bases in between. This CDR3 has 16 residues. The germline V gene has CDR1 SGHTA and CDR2 FQGTGA. The CDR3 sequence: CASSLSAAAGADTQYF. CDR3 DNA: TGTGCCAGCAGCTTATCTGCAGCCGCCGGGGCAGATACGCAGTATTTT.